This TCR beta chain came from a study of blood T cell repertoires in COVID-19. For the study at large: T cells, B-cell-depleted T cells, or PBMCs provided the cDNA or gDNA that served as material.

Authors' processing steps: It was from reference gene primer amplification that nucleated cell counts were estimated. Produced via immunoSEQ multiplex PCR; TCRdb's table is partial and in-frame only. For V, J and clone size, that table is used; D and trimming come from the DNA. This sample yields some 340,000 clones, of which roughly four fifths are seen a single time; approximately 5.4% belongs to the top ten. Germline V gives CDR1 MDHEN, CDR2 SYDVKM. Losses at the gene ends were 5 bases for V and 5 bases for J; bases not matched to a gene: 4. The CDR3 is 13 residues long. This study enrolled people aged about 18 to 95 from about two dozen US geographic areas. Recovered participants had two consecutive negative NP/OP PCR tests, healthcare professional clearance, or symptom resolution.

This chain joins TRBV28 and TRBJ1-2, with 8 bases aligning to TRBD1. Sequencing input: PBMCs or T cells enriched from blood (not recorded which). This clonotype was obtained from a woman in her forties or fifties who had recovered from COVID-19. The CDR3 nucleotides read TGTGCCAGCAGTCGAGGGACAGGTTATGGCTACACCTTC. Translation gives CASSRGTGYGYTF.